The rows below give T cell receptor beta chains drawn from one sample of a study of blood T cell repertoires in COVID-19. Method: immunoSEQ multiplex PCR; TCRdb's copy keeps in-frame clones and lacks some. The table includes 70,000 to 80,000 clones, around nine tenths detected once. The sequenced sample consisted of peripheral blood. These receptors were collected from a woman aged 55-75 years with acute or convalescent COVID-19. CDR3s include the opening cysteine and the closing phenylalanine or tryptophan.

TRBJ1-3	TRBV3-1/TRBV3-2	CASSQDLVRGNTIYF
TRBJ2-5	TRBV5-1	CATSRVAGEQETQYF
TRBJ2-1	TRBV4-2	CASSQDGRLDNEQFF
TRBJ2-1	TRBV7-9	CASSLGNREWGGNEQFF
TRBJ2-5	TRBV5-4	CASSATSGLYQETQYF
TRBJ2-3	TRBV6-4	CASSEGLAGGPDTQYF
TRBJ1-2	TRBV2	CASSEGVQGDYGYTF
TRBJ2-7	TRBV6-5	CASTPERRGVYEQYF
TRBJ1-1	TRBV19	CASSIMTGARNTEAFF
TRBJ2-3	TRBV27	CASSFSTHSDTQYF
TRBJ1-2	TRBV7-2	CASSLDRSINYGYTF
TRBJ1-1	TRBV6-5	CASSYSRNEATEAFF
TRBJ1-2	TRBV5-1	CASSLAGDGYTF